The TCR beta chain described here comes from a study of OX40 agonist ivuxolimab in advanced cancers. Trimming cost V 5 bases and J 4 bases, with 14 bases left between them. The CDR3 loop spans 14 amino acids. Germline CDR1 is SSHAT and CDR2 is FNYEAQ (reference sequence). Sequenced by immunoSEQ multiplex PCR; TCRdb stores in-frame clones only, minus some. The sample records roughly 30,000 clones, 90% to 95% being singletons. This specimen consisted of CD4+ or CD8+ T cells sorted from blood, obtained in a trial of the OX40 agonist ivuxolimab. The sequence was collected from an adult with an advanced solid tumor such as melanoma, head and neck, liver or kidney cancer. V and J are TRBV7-7 and TRBJ2-5; either TRBD1 or TRBD2 may fit D (6 bases each). The CDR3 region is CASSAPGASETQYF. The DNA for the CDR3 is TGTGCCAGCAGCGCCCCGGGGGCCTCAGAGACCCAGTACTTC.